This is a list of T cell receptor beta chains from one sample in a study of cytotoxic CD8 clonotypes in ibrutinib-treated CLL. The data were produced by immunoSEQ multiplex PCR, yet TCRdb's version contains in-frame clones alone and is incomplete. The sample lists approximately 140,000 clones, 77% seen once, with around a quarter in the top ten. This specimen consisted of PBMCs, obtained after 12 months of ibrutinib treatment. The receptors were sampled from a human donor with chronic lymphocytic leukemia. Each CDR3 is given with its conserved first and last residue. The D gene is left open where the match is weak. Expanded clones are given a class, and other clones once, few, many or no size at all.

CASSRDPGGYEQYF,TGTGCCAGCAGCCGGGACCCGGGAGGGTACGAGCAGTACTTC,14,TRBJ2-7,TRBD2,TRBV7-2,NA
CASSRQGGPDTQYF,TGTGCCAGCAGTCGACAGGGAGGGCCAGATACGCAGTATTTT,14,TRBJ2-3,NA,TRBV6-5,NA
CASRGSYEQYF,TGCGCCAGCAGGGGATCCTACGAGCAGTACTTC,11,TRBJ2-7,NA,TRBV5-1,NA
CASSPSEGLAGATDTQYF,TGTGCCAGCTCACCCTCTGAAGGACTAGCGGGGGCCACAGATACGCAGTATTTT,18,TRBJ2-3,TRBD2,TRBV18,NA
CASRRTPGLQETQYF,TGTGCCAGCAGGCGAACTCCGGGACTACAAGAGACCCAGTACTTC,15,TRBJ2-5,TRBD2,TRBV27,NA
CASSQERKTAGARNEQFF,TGCGCCAGCAGCCAAGAGAGAAAGACAGCGGGAGCGAGAAATGAGCAGTTCTTC,18,TRBJ2-1,TRBD2,TRBV4-3,NA
CASSLGSSYNSPLHF,TGTGCCAGCAGTCTGGGGAGCTCCTATAATTCACCCCTCCACTTT,15,TRBJ1-6,NA,TRBV5-6,NA
CASNGGLSYNEQFF,TGCGCCAGCAACGGGGGCCTATCCTACAATGAGCAGTTCTTC,14,TRBJ2-1,NA,TRBV10-2,NA
CASGRIYNEQFF,TGTGCCTCGGGGCGCATCTACAATGAGCAGTTCTTC,12,TRBJ2-1,NA,TRBV15,NA
CASMTTGGAGQPQHF,TGTGCCAGCATGACGACAGGGGGCGCGGGTCAGCCCCAGCATTTT,15,TRBJ1-5,TRBD1,TRBV2,NA
CAWRSTVYGYTF,TGTGCCTGGAGAAGTACGGTCTATGGCTACACCTTC,12,TRBJ1-2,NA,TRBV30,once
CASSPDAGFGEKLFF,TGCGCCAGCAGCCCCGATGCCGGGTTCGGTGAAAAACTGTTTTTT,15,TRBJ1-4,NA,TRBV5-1,once
CATSTTGGRENYGYTF,TGTGCCACCAGCACAACAGGAGGAAGAGAGAACTATGGCTACACCTTC,16,TRBJ1-2,NA,TRBV15,many
CASSQAWDEQFF,TGTGCCAGCAGCCAGGCTTGGGATGAGCAGTTCTTC,12,TRBJ2-1,NA,TRBV4-2,few
CASSYGDSTRQHF,TGTGCCAGCAGTTACGGGGACAGTACGAGACAGCATTTT,13,TRBJ1-5,TRBD1,TRBV6-6,NA
CASSPVGLHEQYF,TGTGCCAGCAGCCCCGTGGGGCTCCACGAGCAGTACTTC,13,TRBJ2-7,NA,TRBV28,once
CASSVEGGLAGGTGELFF,TGTGCCAGCAGCGTAGAAGGGGGACTAGCGGGAGGGACCGGGGAGCTGTTTTTT,18,TRBJ2-2,TRBD2,TRBV9,NA
CASSSGGSAETQYF,TGTGCCAGCAGCTCGGGGGGCTCGGCTGAAACGCAGTATTTT,14,TRBJ2-3,NA,TRBV7-2,NA
CANQRTSTRGEQYF,TGTGCCAATCAAAGGACTAGTACCCGCGGGGAGCAGTACTTC,14,TRBJ2-7,TRBD2,TRBV11-3,NA
CASSYDRYGYTF,TGTGCCAGTAGCTACGACAGATATGGCTACACCTTC,12,TRBJ1-2,NA,TRBV19,NA
CASSLGSYSGNTIYF,TGTGCCAGCAGCTTAGGGTCCTACTCTGGAAACACCATATATTTT,15,TRBJ1-3,NA,TRBV5-6,NA
CASSDEVSGSYSNQPQHF,TGTGCCAGCAGTGACGAGGTCTCAGGGTCGTATAGCAATCAGCCCCAGCATTTT,18,TRBJ1-5,NA,TRBV6-1,NA
CASSLGTYSNQPQHF,TGCGCCAGCAGCTTGGGGACATATAGCAATCAGCCCCAGCATTTT,15,TRBJ1-5,NA,TRBV5-1,NA
CASSQDWGDYTGELFF,TGTGCCAGCAGCCAAGATTGGGGTGACTACACCGGGGAGCTGTTTTTT,16,TRBJ2-2,NA,TRBV4-2,few
CASSPAQNYGYTF,TGTGCCAGCAGCCCGGCGCAGAACTATGGCTACACCTTC,13,TRBJ1-2,NA,TRBV7-2,NA
CAISESVTGAYGYTF,TGTGCCATCAGTGAGTCGGTGACAGGTGCTTATGGCTACACCTTC,15,TRBJ1-2,NA,TRBV10-3,once
CASSLSPGSLTYEQYF,TGTGCCAGCAGTTTGTCCCCAGGGTCGCTGACCTACGAGCAGTACTTC,16,TRBJ2-7,NA,TRBV28,NA
CASSLSGGAFF,TGTGCCAGCAGCCTCAGTGGGGGAGCTTTCTTT,11,TRBJ1-1,NA,TRBV5-5,NA
CASRLIGVNSDRAYGYTF,TGTGCAAGTCGCTTAATAGGCGTTAACTCGGACAGGGCCTATGGCTACACCTTC,18,TRBJ1-2,NA,TRBV12-2,NA
CASTKSQGAKEQYF,TGTGCCAGCACAAAATCACAGGGGGCTAAGGAGCAGTACTTC,14,TRBJ2-7,TRBD1,TRBV27,NA
CAWSHQRGRIDEQFF,TGTGCCTGGAGTCACCAGAGGGGGCGCATAGATGAGCAGTTCTTC,15,TRBJ2-1,TRBD1,TRBV30,once
CASRVDRGQETQYF,TGTGCCAGCAGGGTCGACAGGGGTCAGGAGACCCAGTACTTC,14,TRBJ2-5,TRBD1,TRBV6-4,NA
CASSLYGGGAYNEQFF,TGTGCCAGCAGCCTATATGGCGGGGGGGCATACAATGAGCAGTTCTTC,16,TRBJ2-1,TRBD2,TRBV7-6,NA
CASSGTVYGYTF,TGTGCCAGCAGCGGGACGGTCTATGGCTACACCTTC,12,TRBJ1-2,NA,TRBV9,NA
CASSYSVAGSYEQYF,TGTGCCAGCAGTTACTCGGTTGCGGGAAGCTACGAGCAGTACTTC,15,TRBJ2-7,NA,TRBV10-3,NA
CASSVGNQPQHF,TGTGCCAGCAGTGTTGGTAATCAGCCCCAGCATTTT,12,TRBJ1-5,NA,TRBV2,NA
CASSLGGWDTETQYF,TGCGCCAGCAGCTTGGGCGGGTGGGACACGGAGACCCAGTACTTC,15,TRBJ2-5,NA,TRBV5-1,NA
CAWRTPGVGGETQYF,TGTGCCTGGAGGACCCCCGGAGTAGGGGGGGAGACCCAGTACTTC,15,TRBJ2-5,NA,TRBV30,once
CASSWGQGRWFF,TGTGCCAGCAGCTGGGGACAGGGCCGTTGGTTCTTC,12,TRBJ2-1,TRBD1,TRBV7-2,NA
CASSSRHLAGVINEQFF,TGTGCCAGCAGCTCCCGTCATCTAGCGGGGGTAATCAATGAGCAGTTCTTC,17,TRBJ2-1,TRBD2,TRBV7-8,once
CASSPIKGQVSGNTIYF,TGTGCCAGCTCACCAATTAAAGGACAGGTCTCTGGAAACACCATATATTTT,17,TRBJ1-3,TRBD1,TRBV18,NA
CASSLAPGIEQFF,TGTGCCAGCAGCTTAGCGCCCGGGATTGAGCAGTTCTTC,13,TRBJ2-1,NA,TRBV7-2,NA
CASSLDGWVQQFF,TGCGCCAGCAGCTTGGACGGTTGGGTACAGCAGTTCTTC,13,TRBJ2-1,NA,TRBV5-1,NA
CASSSQGMMETQYF,TGTGCCAGCAGCTCACAGGGTATGATGGAGACCCAGTACTTC,14,TRBJ2-5,NA,TRBV7-2,NA
CASSFYRTGYEDTQYF,TGTGCCAGCAGCTTTTATCGCACAGGTTATGAAGATACGCAGTATTTT,16,TRBJ2-3,NA,TRBV11-1,NA
CASSLEPSAYNEQFF,TGCGCCAGCAGCTTGGAACCGAGCGCATACAATGAGCAGTTCTTC,15,TRBJ2-1,NA,TRBV5-1,NA
CASSLSGTGEYEQYF,TGTGCCAGCAGTTTATCCGGGACAGGGGAGTACGAGCAGTACTTC,15,TRBJ2-7,TRBD1,TRBV27,NA
CASSPKTYYNEQFF,TGTGCCAGCAGCCCGAAAACCTATTACAATGAGCAGTTCTTC,14,TRBJ2-1,NA,TRBV7-9,NA
CASSLDPRVLSGNTIYF,TGCGCCAGCAGCTTGGACCCCCGGGTACTCTCTGGAAACACCATATATTTT,17,TRBJ1-3,NA,TRBV5-1,NA
CASSLVAGNAEQFF,TGTGCCAGCAGCTTAGTTGCAGGGAATGCTGAGCAGTTCTTC,14,TRBJ2-1,NA,TRBV7-2,NA
CASSNQGTYEQYF,TGTGCCAGCAGTAACCAGGGAACTTACGAGCAGTACTTC,13,TRBJ2-7,NA,TRBV6-5,NA
CASSPTGISYEQYF,TGTGCCAGCTCACCCACAGGGATATCATACGAGCAGTACTTC,14,TRBJ2-7,NA,TRBV18,NA